The TCR beta chain described here comes from a study of shared T cell receptors in the human thymus. Sequencing used immunoSEQ multiplex PCR; TCRdb keeps in-frame clones, though not all of them. Of 600,000 to 900,000 clones listed, approximately 83% are singletons. Unmatched junction bases numbered 12, after V lost 7 bases and J lost 1 base. From germline, CDR1 is SQVTM and CDR2 ANQGSEA. The CDR3 totals 15 residues. The same data also contributed to another study, on human thymus T cells. This second study says: Corrective cardiac surgery supplied the resected thymus tissue. Blood and thymic repertoires both appeared biased in V and J gene usage. Highly overlapping thymic repertoires in unrelated individuals were reported by related research.

V and J are TRBV29-1 and TRBJ1-1; 7 bases fit TRBD1. The sequenced sample was thymocytes. The TCR sequence derives from a girl less than two years old with a congenital heart defect. The CDR3 reads CSAPRAGGSNTEAFF. Written as DNA, the CDR3 is TGCAGCGCCCCTCGGGCAGGGGGGTCGAACACTGAAGCTTTCTTT.